This TCR beta chain comes out of a study of cytomegalovirus exposure and HLA in healthy donors. With regard to this clone: Its specificity is unknown.

Use of 60 Vbeta and 13 Jbeta primers characterized the PCR. The assay was immunoSEQ multiplex PCR, and TCRdb's table has in-frame clones only and misses some. Here the sample spans about 130,000 clones, approximately 80% being singletons. Study-level findings and limits: Presence/absence comparisons presumed near-even sequencing depth among donors. Despite most TCR sequences being rare, some public TCRs occurred in many donors. In an earlier analysis, productive rearrangement rates for most beta V segments clustered near 87% or 30%.

Trimming removed 6 bases from V and 2 bases from J; junction bases left unmatched: 6. The CDR3 totals 14 residues. CDR1 ENHRY and CDR2 SYGVKD come from the germline V gene. V and J are TRBV10-3 and TRBJ1-2, with 7 bases fitting TRBD1. This TCR was recovered from a man aged 25-40 years in good health and CMV-seronegative. Material for sequencing was PBMCs. This CDR3 reads CAIRGTETNYGYTF. The CDR3 bases are TGTGCCATCAGGGGGACAGAGACGAACTATGGCTACACCTTC.